This section outlines one T cell receptor (beta chain) sequence together with its context. The antigen remains undetermined. The source of the sample is a study of shared clonotypes between healthy human individuals. General study points: Memory subsets generally showed smaller estimated richness than naive subsets did. Around 5.3% of naive CD4 clonotypes were shared across several donors. Non-shared clonotypes were found to have lower generation probabilities than the clonotypes that were shared by all four of the sorted-subset donors.

Study processing details: Junction-only sequences without quality scores came from ImmunoSEQ, so filtering differed. Assay used: immunoSEQ multiplex PCR; TCRdb lists only in-frame clones, some missing. The V and J calls and clone size come from that table; D and trimming were worked out from the DNA. The data hold over 800,000 clones, with approximately 92% observed a single time. Per germline, CDR1 MNHEY and CDR2 SMNVEV (reference sequence). Trimming cost V 1 base and J 0 bases, with 13 bases left between them. The CDR3 has 17 residues. Terminally differentiated effector memory CD45RA+ cells were excluded from the naive CD8 cells, which were CD45RO-negative and positively selected for CCR7.

The sequencing input was naive CD8+ T cells sorted from blood. V is TRBV27 and J is TRBJ2-1, with a possible D match to TRBD2 (5 bases). The TCR was taken from a man under 40 in good health. The CDR3 loop reads CASSLLAGLSSYNEQFF. CDR3 sequence (DNA): TGTGCCAGCAGTTTATTGGCAGGACTTTCCTCCTACAATGAGCAGTTCTTC.